This TCR beta chain was captured by sequencing in a study of response to subunit inactivated influenza vaccine listed by TCRdb under 2018. With regard to the full study: Deep quantitative profiling of the T cell receptor repertoire was used in the study to follow responses to a trivalent subunit inactivated influenza vaccine.

Broader findings and caveats from the paper: The authors proposed that each seasonal influenza vaccination may bring in only a limited number of new T cells.

Notes on this clonotype: There is no known antigen for this receptor. Qualities for individual bases were not recorded, and no much larger clone is one base off.

Reading from cysteine to phenylalanine, the CDR3 counts 16 amino acids. The CDR3 DNA has 48 bases and is translated from base 1. Sequences LGHNA (CDR1) and YNFKEQ (CDR2) are obtained from the germline V gene. Cut back by 0 bases and 5 bases, the V and J ends lie 13 bases apart. The method was RT-PCR. Sequencing used an Illumina HiSeq 2500. TCRdb took the public reads, trimmed them with fastp at Q25, ran MiXCR for clone calling and kept in-frame beta chains. For every CDR3 protein sequence, its rows merge into one entry that carries the most common genes and DNA. This sample comprises about 800,000 distinct CDR3 sequences, roughly 20% of them detected only once. 10% to 13% of the sample goes to the ten largest clones.

This clonotype was sampled from a man aged 45 to 65 who received an inactivated influenza vaccine. Donor details come from another sample of the same person, matched by shared clones. The rearrangement combines TRBV4-2 with TRBJ1-4, with the D gene too uncertain to name. The sample was PBMCs from blood, taken roughly 5 days after vaccination. The CDR3 region: CASSQDSGSRNEKLFF. The nucleotides are TGTGCCAGCAGCCAAGATTCTGGGTCAAGAAATGAAAAACTGTTTTTT.